One sample yielded the 16 T cell receptor beta chains listed below, sequenced in a study of CXCR3-negative and CXCR3-positive naive CD8 T cells. Each TRB cDNA library was prepared by 5' RACE (with UMI labels). TCRdb reprocessed the 5' RACE reads, keeping one entry per CDR3 protein, no DNA. Listed are 90,000 to 100,000 distinct CDR3 sequences; 1.7% falls within the top ten. Sequenced input: naive CXCR3- CD8+ T cells from blood. As to subset: CD45RO-CCR7+CD27+CD95- naive CD8+ T cells lacking CXCR3 (TNR3-). The receptors shown here come from a human donor in good health. Some clones in this sample may be carry-over from other donors' samples.

This CDR3 is CASSVTASGGETQYF. The chain carries TRBV9 and TRBJ2-5; TCRdb's D call, TRBD2, is unchecked because there is no DNA. This CDR3 region has 15 residues. Germline V gene lookup returns CDR1 SGDLS and CDR2 YYNGEE.

V and J are TRBV29-1 and TRBJ2-7; absent DNA, TCRdb's TRBD1 call cannot be checked. Germline values: CDR1 SQVTM, CDR2 ANQGSEA. This CDR3 contains 13 residues. CDR3 amino acids: CSVRPGQNYEQYF.

This chain connects TRBV9 to TRBJ2-1; TCRdb's D call of TRBD1 is untestable without DNA. This CDR3 has 16 residues. Germline CDR1 is SGDLS and CDR2 is YYNGEE. CDR3 loop: CASSLLTGYVGNEQFF.

This chain links TRBV5-1 with TRBJ1-1; TCRdb names TRBD1, which stays unverified in the absence of DNA. CDR3 length: 15 amino acids. Germline CDR1 and CDR2: SGHRS and YFSETQ. This CDR3 reads CASSVQGTWDTEAFF.

The chain recombines TRBV9 with TRBJ2-3. From germline, CDR1 is SGDLS and CDR2 YYNGEE. The length of the CDR3 is 16 residues. CDR3 sequence reads: CASSVLSMLAGDTQYF. The whole variable domain, remainder taken from reference TRBV9 and TRBJ2-3, is DSGVTQTPKHLITATGQRVTLRCSPRSGDLSVYWYQQSLDQGLQFLIQYYNGEERAKGNILERFSAQQFPDLHSELNLSSLELGDSALYFCASSVLSMLAGDTQYFGPGTRLTVL.

The chain is built from TRBV7-8 and TRBJ2-3. CDR1 and CDR2 from the germline V gene are SGHVS and FQNEAQ. CDR3 length equals 16 residues. The CDR3 loop reads CASSLSATILTDTQYF.

The genes are TRBV27 and TRBJ1-2. Germline CDR1 MNHEY, CDR2 SMNVEV (reference sequence). CDR3 length: 15 residues. The CDR3 loop reads CASSLSLGVNYGYTF.

The chain has TRBV20-1 and TRBJ2-7; the D gene TCRdb calls, TRBD1, cannot be checked with no DNA. This CDR3 comprises 16 residues. Germline CDR1 and CDR2: DFQATT and SNEGSKA (reference sequence). CDR3 loop: CSARVYSGQDYTKQYF.

The V call is TRBV29-1, the J call TRBJ2-3; absent DNA, TCRdb's TRBD1 call cannot be checked. Germline V gene data show CDR1 as SQVTM and CDR2 as ANQGSEA. The CDR3 covers 16 residues. The CDR3 region is CSVEEMDRGLSYTQYF.

The gene calls are TRBV28 and TRBJ2-1; lacking DNA, the TRBD1 call made by TCRdb goes unchecked. The V gene's germline CDR1 is MDHEN and CDR2 SYDVKM. The CDR3 length is 15 residues. The CDR3 sequence: CASSLRIQGDNEQFF.

This chain connects TRBV9 to TRBJ2-1; the D gene TCRdb calls, TRBD1, cannot be checked with no DNA. CDR1 SGDLS and CDR2 YYNGEE come from the germline V gene. This CDR3 is 16 amino acids long. The CDR3 spells CASSLSGGTGNTEQFF.

J is TRBJ2-3 and V is TRBV6-4. The CDR3 covers 13 residues. The V gene's germline CDR1 is MRHNA and CDR2 SNTAGT. CDR3 sequence reads: CASSAGSTDTQYF.

This chain joins TRBV4-3 and TRBJ2-2; TCRdb's assignment of TRBD2 cannot be checked, as there is no DNA. The CDR3 spans 17 residues. CDR1 and CDR2 from the germline V gene are LGHNA and YSLEER. CDR3 residues: CASSQDVAGSGTGELFF.

The chain carries TRBV6-2 or TRBV6-3 and TRBJ1-5; TCRdb names TRBD1, which stays unverified in the absence of DNA. The length of the CDR3 is 15 residues. Germline V CDR1 and CDR2: MNHEY, SVGEGT. The CDR3: CASSYADRWDQPQHF.

The chain is built from TRBV10-3 and TRBJ2-7; TCRdb outputs TRBD1, but without DNA this stays unchecked. The germline V gene has CDR1 ENHRY and CDR2 SYGVKD. The CDR3 totals 13 residues. CDR3 loop: CASSPGSLYEQYF.

The V call is TRBV4-1, the J call TRBJ2-3; lacking DNA, the TRBD2 call made by TCRdb goes unchecked. CDR3 size: 17 residues. CDR1 is MGHRA, CDR2 YSYEKL, per germline. CDR3 sequence: CASSSTWASGEVDTQYF.